This TCR beta chain emerged from a study of cytomegalovirus exposure and HLA in healthy donors. Participants comprised healthy donors of bone marrow. Germline CDR1 is SEHNR and CDR2 is FQNEAQ (reference sequence). Losses at the gene ends were 11 bases for V and 3 bases for J; bases not matched to a gene: 13. The CDR3 loop spans 14 amino acids. General study results and limits: CMV antigen specificity of three CMV-associated chains was confirmed in vitro. Some segments of the V type, notably TRBV6-2 and TRBV6-3, were excluded as indistinguishable.

The study ran its PCR with 60 Vbeta and 13 Jbeta primers. The method was immunoSEQ multiplex PCR; TCRdb's version includes in-frame clones alone and lacks a portion of them. Of roughly 180,000 clones in the sample, 77% were seen once. A note on this clone: What it binds is unknown.

The sequencing sample was made of PBMCs. This receptor was taken from a young man in good health and CMV-seronegative. The chain is built from TRBV7-9 and TRBJ2-7, with TRBD2 matching 7 bases. CDR3 protein: CAGGDYLRLYEQYF. The DNA for the CDR3 is TGTGCCGGAGGGGACTATCTAAGACTCTACGAGCAGTACTTC.